Given below is one T cell receptor beta chain in context. Assay used: immunoSEQ multiplex PCR; TCRdb lists only in-frame clones, some missing. In the table there are 20,000 to 25,000 clones, approximately 90% of which are singletons. The data were taken from a study of PD-1 blockade in classical Hodgkin lymphoma. Described time point: newly diagnosed, previously untreated cHL patient sample. The study purified CD4+ T cells from thawed PBMCs using magnetic negative selection. The trim removed 4 bases at V and 4 bases at J, leaving 12 bases unmatched. This CDR3 contains 16 residues. Germline V gene lookup returns CDR1 SGHNT and CDR2 YYREEE (reference sequence).

The origin of this receptor is a human donor with classical Hodgkin lymphoma. Sequenced material: CD4+ T cells from blood. The chain carries TRBV5-4 and TRBJ2-5, with 8 bases fitting TRBD1. The CDR3 sequence: CASSASLTGDAETQYF. Written as DNA, the CDR3 is TGTGCCAGCAGCGCCTCTTTGACAGGGGATGCAGAGACCCAGTACTTC.